The entry below gives a single TCR beta chain sequence along with its context. The source of the sample is a study of blood T cell repertoires in COVID-19. For the study at large: In each case, the material was cDNA or gDNA derived from T cells, B-cell-depleted T cells, or PBMCs.

Using immunoSEQ multiplex PCR, the repertoire was profiled, and TCRdb retains in-frame clones only, with some absent. Altogether 150,000 to 190,000 clones are present, over 60% being singletons, with the ten largest covering around 3.4%. Trimming left V 5 bases short and J 7 bases short, with 14 bases between. The CDR3 has 13 residues. V and J are TRBV12-3 or TRBV12-4 and TRBJ1-1; D may be TRBD1 (6 bases). The TCR sequence derives from a woman of 80 years or more with acute or convalescent COVID-19. The specimen was peripheral blood. This CDR3 is CASSLLGGGEAFF. The CDR3 bases are TGTGCCAGCAGTCTACTAGGGGGGGGTGAAGCTTTCTTT.